This TCR beta chain came from a study of Ad26.COV2.S vaccination and SARS-CoV-2 variants. Whole-study context: The Ad26.COV2.S arm of the COV1001 trial was where the donor was placed. Broader study findings: Breadth of non-spike TCRs did not differ between vaccinees and placebo recipients. Vaccine recipients showed a spike-specific TCR breadth that was higher than in placebo recipients.

On this clone itself: The antigen is undetermined.

Specified treatment: some 20 received Ad26.COV2.S at low or high dose, single or two shots; several received placebo; per-sample allocation not given. Following the first vaccine or placebo injection, samples were taken on day 63. The V gene's germline CDR1 is SGHTA and CDR2 FQGNSA. The CDR3 runs 16 residues. The V and J ends lost 1 base and 2 bases respectively, with 14 bases between them. Produced via immunoSEQ multiplex PCR; TCRdb's table is partial and in-frame only. This sample has roughly 320,000 clones, with about 86% found just once. Sequencing used peripheral blood, obtained in a trial of Ad26.COV2.S vaccine versus placebo. This TCR derives from a person aged 18-65 years who received the Ad26.COV2.S COVID-19 vaccine or a placebo. The chain links TRBV7-2 to TRBJ1-2; TRBD1 is a possible D gene (6 bases). The chain's CDR3 is CASSLVAGAGNYGYTF. Here the CDR3 DNA reads TGTGCCAGCAGCTTAGTTGCAGGGGCTGGGAACTATGGCTACACCTTC.